The clone carrying this T cell receptor beta chain turned up a few times. Its specificity is not known. In the library, individual cDNA molecules carried attached unique molecular identifiers. TCRdb analysed the 5' RACE reads with MiXCR anew, one entry per CDR3 protein. The profile shows roughly 70,000 distinct CDR3 sequences, 20% of them singletons. The sample is drawn from a study of early T cells in non-severe SARS-CoV-2 infection. Germline assignment: CDR1 MGHRA and CDR2 YSYEKL. This CDR3 is 16 amino acids long. Between the trimmed V and J ends, which lost 0 bases and 7 bases, there was a span of 18 bases. Findings of the study overall: VDJdb-based matching was biased toward anti-spike CD8 responses and missed private and CD4 specificities.

The source is an adult who was a healthcare worker with PCR-confirmed SARS-CoV-2 infection or an uninfected control (not recorded which). V is TRBV4-1 and J is TRBJ1-2, with a weak D call TRBD1 (5 bases). The source material was whole blood, sampled at baseline. DNA of the CDR3: TGCGCCAGCAGCCAAGATCAGAGCGGGGCTTTGGCTGGCTACACCTTC. The encoded protein is CASSQDQSGALAGYTF.